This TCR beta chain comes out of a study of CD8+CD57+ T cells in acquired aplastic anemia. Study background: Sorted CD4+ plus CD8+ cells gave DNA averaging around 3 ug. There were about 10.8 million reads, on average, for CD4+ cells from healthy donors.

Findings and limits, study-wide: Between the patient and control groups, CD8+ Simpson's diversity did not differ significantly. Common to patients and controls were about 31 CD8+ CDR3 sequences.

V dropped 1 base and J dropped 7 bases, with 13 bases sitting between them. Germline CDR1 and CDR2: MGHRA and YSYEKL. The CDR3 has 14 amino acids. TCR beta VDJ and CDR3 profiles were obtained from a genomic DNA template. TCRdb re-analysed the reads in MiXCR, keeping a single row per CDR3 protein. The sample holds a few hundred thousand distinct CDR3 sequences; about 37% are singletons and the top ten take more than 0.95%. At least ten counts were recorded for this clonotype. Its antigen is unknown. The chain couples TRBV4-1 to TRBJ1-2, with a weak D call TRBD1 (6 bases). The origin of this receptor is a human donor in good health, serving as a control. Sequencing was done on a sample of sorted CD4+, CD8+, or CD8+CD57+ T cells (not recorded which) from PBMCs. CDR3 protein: CASSQVGGARGYTF. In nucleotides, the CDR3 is TGCGCCAGCAGCCAAGTGGGGGGGGCCCGTGGCTACACCTTC.